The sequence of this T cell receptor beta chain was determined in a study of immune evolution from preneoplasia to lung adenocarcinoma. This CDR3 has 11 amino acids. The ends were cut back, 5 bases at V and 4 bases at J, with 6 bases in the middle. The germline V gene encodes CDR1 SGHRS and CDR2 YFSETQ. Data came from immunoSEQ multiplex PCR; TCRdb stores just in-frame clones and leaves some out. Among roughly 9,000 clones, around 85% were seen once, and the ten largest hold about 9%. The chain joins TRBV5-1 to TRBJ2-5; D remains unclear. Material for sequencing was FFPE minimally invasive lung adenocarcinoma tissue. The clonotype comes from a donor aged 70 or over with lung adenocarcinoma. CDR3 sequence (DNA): TGCGCCAGCAGTTCGGTAGAGACCCAGTACTTC. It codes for CASSSVETQYF.